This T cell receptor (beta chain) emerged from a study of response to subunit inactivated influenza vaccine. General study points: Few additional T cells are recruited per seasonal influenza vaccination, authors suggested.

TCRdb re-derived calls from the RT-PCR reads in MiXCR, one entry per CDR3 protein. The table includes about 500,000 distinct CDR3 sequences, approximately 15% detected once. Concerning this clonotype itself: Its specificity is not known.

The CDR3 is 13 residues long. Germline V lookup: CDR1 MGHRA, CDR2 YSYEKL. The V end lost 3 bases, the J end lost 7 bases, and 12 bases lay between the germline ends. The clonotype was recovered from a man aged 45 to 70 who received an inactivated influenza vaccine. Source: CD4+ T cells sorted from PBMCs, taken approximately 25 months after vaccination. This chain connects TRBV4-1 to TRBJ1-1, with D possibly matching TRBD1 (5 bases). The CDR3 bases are TGCGCCAGCAGCCACCCAGGGAGGGGTGAAGCTTTCTTT. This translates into CASSHPGRGEAFF.